The next 19 T cell receptor beta chains were all read from a single sample in a study of T-cell memory formation after mild COVID-19 (dated by TCRdb to the early 2020s). The library relied on 5' RACE. Sequencing used an Illumina NovaSeq 6000. TCRdb reworked the public reads: Q25 trimming with fastp, MiXCR clone assembly, productive beta chains retained. All rows with the same CDR3 protein become a single entry with the most common DNA and genes. Across this sample there are roughly 560,000 distinct CDR3 sequences, with about 20% seen only once. The top ten constitute around 13% of the sample. The sequenced sample consisted of PBMCs or a T cell subset sorted from them (not recorded which). All receptors come from an adult woman who had mild COVID-19 (a few samples of this study predate the infection). The sample titles of this study are shuffled in the database, so cell type and time point are left out; the donor was told from shared clones.

This clonotype was picked up a small number of times. The rearrangement uses TRBV5-1 and TRBJ1-1; D gene unclear. The CDR3 extends over 13 amino acids. Between the trimmed V and J ends, which lost 0 bases and 7 bases, there was a span of 10 bases. CDR1 SGHRS and CDR2 YFSETQ come from the germline V gene. DNA of the CDR3: TGCGCCAGCAGCTTGGGGTCAAGCTTTGAAGCTTTCTTT. Translating gives CASSLGSSFEAFF.

This sequence joins TRBV4-1 and TRBJ1-1; D unclear. V gave up 2 bases and J gave up 11 bases, with 15 bases separating them. This CDR3 region has 13 residues. Germline lookup yields CDR1 MGHRA and CDR2 YSYEKL. Written as DNA, the CDR3 is TGCGCCAGCAGCCAACAAGACCCCGGAGCGGCTTTCTTT. Its translation: CASSQQDPGAAFF.

The genes are TRBV6-4 and TRBJ1-1; D is undetermined. Germline V gene lookup returns CDR1 MRHNA and CDR2 SNTAGT. This CDR3 comprises 15 residues. V shed 3 bases and J shed 0 bases, with 11 bases lying between them. The CDR3 spells CASSDGAGMNTEAFF. The DNA for the CDR3 is TGTGCCAGCAGTGATGGAGCAGGAATGAACACTGAAGCTTTCTTT.

This clonotype was detected a few times. The rearrangement joins TRBV7-2 to TRBJ2-3; maybe TRBD1 (6 bases). Trimming left V 0 bases short and J 5 bases short, with 15 bases between. Germline V gives CDR1 SGHTA, CDR2 FQGNSA. There are 16 residues in the CDR3. This CDR3 reads CASSLALGQIQDTQYF. The CDR3, as DNA: TGTGCCAGCAGCTTAGCCCTTGGACAGATTCAAGATACGCAGTATTTT.

V gene TRBV6-6 combines with J gene TRBJ2-7; D may be TRBD1 (6 bases). The CDR3 runs 12 residues. The V gene lost 4 bases and the J gene lost 10 bases, with 14 bases spanning the gap. The germline V gene encodes CDR1 MNHNY and CDR2 SVGAGI (reference sequence). CDR3 bases: TGTGCCAGCAGTTTCGGCGGACAGCAACAGTACTTC. Translated, it gives CASSFGGQQQYF.

This clonotype has a handful of counts. The genes are TRBV6-2 or TRBV6-3 and TRBJ2-5; D not certain. The CDR3 is made up of 11 amino acids. CDR1 and CDR2 from the germline V gene are MNHEY and SVGEGT. V dropped 8 bases and J dropped 5 bases, with 9 bases sitting between them. CDR3 DNA: TGTGCCAGCGGATGGTCCGAGACCCAGTACTTC. Its translation is CASGWSETQYF.

The chain links TRBV19 to TRBJ2-4; D may be TRBD2 (5 bases). Deletions cut 2 bases from V and 1 base from J, with 9 bases between. CDR1 and CDR2 (germline): LNHDA, SQIVND (reference sequence). The CDR3 is made up of 15 amino acids. CDR3 coding DNA: TGTGCCAGTAGTATAAGTAGCGCCGCCAAAAACATTCAGTACTTC. Translation: CASSISSAAKNIQYF.

The chain recombines TRBV6-5 with TRBJ1-4; unclear D gene. The V end lost 6 bases, the J end lost 7 bases, and 15 bases lay between the germline ends. CDR1 is MNHEY and CDR2 is SVGAGI in the germline V gene. CDR3 length equals 14 residues. CDR3 amino acids: CASRYRELGEKLFF. The CDR3 DNA follows: TGTGCCAGCAGATATAGGGAGTTAGGTGAAAAACTGTTTTTT.

This clonotype has just a few counts. The chain joins TRBV6-6 to TRBJ2-1; D gene unclear. This CDR3 spans 15 amino acids. Per germline, CDR1 MNHNY and CDR2 SVGAGI (reference sequence). The V gene lost 2 bases and the J gene lost 4 bases, with 12 bases spanning the gap. CDR3 DNA: TGTGCCAGCAGTTACGCGAGTCCGGGTTACAATGAGCAGTTCTTC. The encoded protein is CASSYASPGYNEQFF.

This clonotype has a count of ten or more. The chain employs TRBV7-8 and TRBJ2-7; TRBD2 aligns across 9 bases. Germline V CDR1 and CDR2: SGHVS, FQNEAQ. The CDR3 has 15 amino acids. Losses at the gene ends were 6 bases for V and 2 bases for J; bases not matched to a gene: 8. CDR3 sequence: CASSLGTSIAYEQYF. CDR3 DNA sequence: TGTGCCAGCAGTCTCGGGACTAGCATCGCCTACGAGCAGTACTTC.

This clonotype was seen a handful of times. The genes are TRBV5-1 and TRBJ1-4; weak D call: TRBD1 (5 bases). V dropped 3 bases and J dropped 0 bases, with 9 bases sitting between them. Germline loops: CDR1 SGHRS, CDR2 YFSETQ. CDR3 size: 15 residues. DNA for the CDR3: TGCGCCAGCAGCTACGACAGTGCAACTAATGAAAAACTGTTTTTT. This encodes CASSYDSATNEKLFF.

This clonotype was observed a handful of times. The chain uses TRBV7-9 and TRBJ2-5; 8 nucleotides agree with TRBD1. Germline V gives CDR1 SEHNR, CDR2 FQNEAQ (reference sequence). The CDR3 runs 16 residues. Losses at the gene ends were 5 bases for V and 0 bases for J; bases not matched to a gene: 8. CDR3 protein: CASSLGTGEYQETQYF. As DNA, the CDR3 is TGTGCCAGCAGCCTCGGGACAGGAGAGTACCAAGAGACCCAGTACTTC.

The chain recombines TRBV6-6 with TRBJ1-5; TRBD1 might be the D (6 bases). Germline-derived CDR1 and CDR2 are MNHNY and SVGAGI (reference sequence). The V and J ends lost 5 bases and 10 bases respectively, with 24 bases between them. This CDR3 comprises 16 residues. CDR3 coding DNA: TGTGCCAGCAGTCCAAGGGGGTCGGGTGGTATACAACCCCAGCATTTT. It is translated as CASSPRGSGGIQPQHF.

This clonotype was seen a handful of times. The chain employs TRBV12-3 or TRBV12-4 and TRBJ2-5; 7 positions agree with TRBD2. The V and J ends lost 6 bases and 4 bases, in that order; junction bases with no gene match: 5. The CDR3 contains 13 residues. Written as DNA, the CDR3 is TGTGCCAGCAGCTGGACTAGTCCAGAGACCCAGTACTTC. It yields the protein CASSWTSPETQYF.

This clonotype came up a few times. V gene TRBV27 combines with J gene TRBJ2-3, with 7 nucleotides matching TRBD1. CDR1 MNHEY and CDR2 SMNVEV come from the germline V gene (reference sequence). The CDR3 totals 14 residues. Losses at the gene ends were 9 bases for V and 2 bases for J; bases not matched to a gene: 8. The CDR3 sequence: CASKPGTATDTQYF. In nucleotides, the CDR3 is TGTGCCAGTAAGCCCGGGACAGCCACAGATACGCAGTATTTT.

This clonotype has only a few counts. The chain couples TRBV7-2 to TRBJ1-5; TRBD1 matches at 8 bases. Trimming took 2 bases from V and 7 from J; bases not matched to a gene: 7. CDR3 size: 15 residues. The germline V gene encodes CDR1 SGHTA and CDR2 FQGNSA. The DNA of the CDR3 is TGTGCCAGCAGCTTACGCAGGGGGCGCCCCCAGCCCCAGCATTTT. The encoded protein is CASSLRRGRPQPQHF.

The CDR3 protein is CASSQGLAGTQYF. The CDR3 DNA reads as TGTGCCAGCAGCCAAGGACTAGCAGGGACGCAGTATTTT. The V and J genes are TRBV14 and TRBJ2-3; TRBD2 aligns across 7 bases. This CDR3 has 13 amino acids. V lost 1 base to trimming and J lost 9 bases; unmatched junction nucleotides: 4. Germline assignment: CDR1 SGHDN and CDR2 FVKESK.

There are a few counts of this clonotype. The rearrangement uses TRBV20-1 and TRBJ2-7, with 8 nucleotides matching TRBD1. This CDR3 has 14 amino acids. V shed 3 bases and J 2 bases; nucleotides not matched to a gene: 6. The germline gives CDR1 DFQATT, CDR2 SNEGSKA (reference sequence). This chain's CDR3 is CSASTGGRPYEQYF. CDR3 nucleotides: TGCAGTGCTAGTACAGGGGGTCGCCCCTACGAGCAGTACTTC.

This clonotype has at least ten counts. The J gene is TRBJ2-5, the V gene TRBV5-1; TRBD2 is a possible D gene (6 bases). CDR3 length: 16 residues. Germline V gene lookup returns CDR1 SGHRS and CDR2 YFSETQ. V was trimmed by 1 base and J by 2 bases, leaving 15 bases between them. The CDR3 sequence: CASSLNKAGSQETQYF. The CDR3 DNA is TGCGCCAGCAGCTTGAATAAGGCGGGATCTCAAGAGACCCAGTACTTC. The entire variable domain, with the rest obtained from reference TRBV5-1 and TRBJ2-5, is as follows: KAGVTQTPRYLIKTRGQQVTLSCSPISGHRSVSWYQQTPGQGLQFLFEYFSETQRNKGNFPGRFSGRQFSNSRSEMNVSTLELGDSALYLCASSLNKAGSQETQYFGPGTRLLVL.